Listed below are T cell receptor beta chains from one sample, sequenced in a study of shared clonotypes between healthy human individuals. Using immunoSEQ multiplex PCR, the repertoire was profiled, and TCRdb retains in-frame clones only, with some absent. The sample consists of some 2,500,000 clones, about nine tenths of them appearing once. Sequencing was done on a sample of naive CD4+ T cells from PBMCs. The source is a man aged 18 to 30 in good health. Some clones in this sample may be carry-over from other donors' samples. Each CDR3 is given with its conserved first and last residue. A D gene is named only where the DNA matches it firmly. The size entry is marked missing in some rows and otherwise reads once, few, many or a size class.

TGCGCCAGCAGCCAAGGAGACAGGGGGTGGGACACTGAAGCTTTCTTT	CASSQGDRGWDTEAFF	-	TRBD1	TRBV4-3	TRBJ1-1
TGTGCCAGCAGCCCAGGGGGTTCCAATCAGCCCCAGCATTTT	CASSPGGSNQPQHF	-	TRBD1	TRBV28	TRBJ1-5
TGTGCCAGCTCCCCAGGAGTTGCAACTAATGAAAAACTGTTTTTT	CASSPGVATNEKLFF	few	-	TRBV18	TRBJ1-4
TGTGCCAGCAGTCCTCAAGAGACCCAGTACTTC	CASSPQETQYF	-	-	TRBV6-6	TRBJ2-5
TGTGCCAGCAGCCGCCCGGGCCCGCCTGCCTTC	CASSRPGPPAF	-	-	TRBV7-2	TRBJ2-7
TGCAGCGTTGAAGGGGGACCGGGATTGCCCCAGCATTTT	CSVEGGPGLPQHF	-	-	TRBV29-1	TRBJ1-5
TGTGCCAGCAGTTTACGAGGGGCGGGGGAAGAGACCCAGTACTTC	CASSLRGAGEETQYF	-	TRBD2	TRBV28	TRBJ2-5
TGCGCCAGCAGCTACTACAGGGGCCCAGAGACCCAGTACTTC	CASSYYRGPETQYF	-	TRBD1	TRBV5-1	TRBJ2-5
TGTGCCAGCAGTTGGACAGGGACCAGCAATCAGCCCCAGCATTTT	CASSWTGTSNQPQHF	-	TRBD1	TRBV6-1	TRBJ1-5
TGCGCCAGCAGCTCGGAAGGGACACTGGGCTACAATGAGCAGTTCTTC	CASSSEGTLGYNEQFF	-	-	TRBV5-1	TRBJ2-1
TGCGCCAGCAGCTGGGGAGTGGCGGGAGAGCCGGGCTACGAGCAGTACTTC	CASSWGVAGEPGYEQYF	-	TRBD2	TRBV5-1	TRBJ2-7
TGTGCCAGCAGCCCTTGGGGGGATGAGCAGTTCTTC	CASSPWGDEQFF	-	-	TRBV28	TRBJ2-1
TGTGCCACCGGGAGGCGGGGAGCCTACGAGCAGTACTTC	CATGRRGAYEQYF	-	TRBD2	TRBV10-3	TRBJ2-7
TGTGCCAGCAGTTACTCGTTCCAGGGGGCCCTCGAGCAGTACTTC	CASSYSFQGALEQYF	-	TRBD1	TRBV6-5	TRBJ2-7
TGTGCCAGCAGGGATGGGCCGGGACTAGCGGGACCCGAAGGGGCCGGGGAGCTGTTTTTT	CASRDGPGLAGPEGAGELFF	-	TRBD2	TRBV28	TRBJ2-2
TGTGCCAGCAGCCCAGCCGCCGGGGTTAAGCAGTACTTC	CASSPAAGVKQYF	-	-	TRBV11-2	TRBJ2-7
TGTGCCAGCAGTTCCAGACCAAGACAGGGTTGGTATGGCTACACCTTC	CASSSRPRQGWYGYTF	-	TRBD1	TRBV27	TRBJ1-2
TGCGCCAGCAGCTCGGGGACAGAAAGAAATGGCTACACCTTC	CASSSGTERNGYTF	-	TRBD1	TRBV5-1	TRBJ1-2
TGTGCCAGCAGGAAGGGACAGGGGAGCACAGATACGCAGTATTTT	CASRKGQGSTDTQYF	-	TRBD1	TRBV6-1	TRBJ2-3
TGTGCCAGCAGGCAGGGACCCTATTTAGGAGCTTTCTTT	CASRQGPYLGAFF	-	-	TRBV6-1	TRBJ1-1
TGTGCCAGCAGCAGCTCCGGGCAGGGGAATCAGCCCCAGCATTTT	CASSSSGQGNQPQHF	few	-	TRBV28	TRBJ1-5
TGCGCCAGCAGCTTGAGTCCACCTTCCTATGGCTACACCTTC	CASSLSPPSYGYTF	few	-	TRBV5-1	TRBJ1-2
TGTGCCAGCAGCCCACAGGGGGCGGGCACCGGGGAGCTGTTTTTT	CASSPQGAGTGELFF	-	TRBD1	TRBV7-3	TRBJ2-2